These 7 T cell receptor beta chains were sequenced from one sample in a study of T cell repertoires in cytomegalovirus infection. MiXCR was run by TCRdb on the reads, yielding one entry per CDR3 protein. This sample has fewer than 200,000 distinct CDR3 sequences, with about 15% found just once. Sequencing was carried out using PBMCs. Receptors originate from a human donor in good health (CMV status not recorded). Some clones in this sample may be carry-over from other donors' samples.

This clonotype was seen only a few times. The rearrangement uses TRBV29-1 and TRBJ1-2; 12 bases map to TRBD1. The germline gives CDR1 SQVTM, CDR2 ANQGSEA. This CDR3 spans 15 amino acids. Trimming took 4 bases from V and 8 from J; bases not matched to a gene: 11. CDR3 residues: CSVGGTGGARVGYTF. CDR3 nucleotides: TGCAGCGTTGGGGGGACAGGGGGCGCCCGGGTCGGCTACACCTTC.

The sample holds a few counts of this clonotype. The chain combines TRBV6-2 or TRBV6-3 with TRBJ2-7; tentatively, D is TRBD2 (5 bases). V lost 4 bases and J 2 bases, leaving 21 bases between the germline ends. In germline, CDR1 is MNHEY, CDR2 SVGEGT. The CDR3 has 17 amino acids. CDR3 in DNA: TGTGCCAGCAGTTCCAACCGGGCGAGGCGGGCAGCCTACGAGCAGTACTTC. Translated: CASSSNRARRAAYEQYF.

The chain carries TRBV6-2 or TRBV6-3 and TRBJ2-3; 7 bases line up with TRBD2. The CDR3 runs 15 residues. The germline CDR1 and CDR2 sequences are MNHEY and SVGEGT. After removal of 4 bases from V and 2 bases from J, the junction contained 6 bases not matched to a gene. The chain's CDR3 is CASSFGGGSTDTQYF. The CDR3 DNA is TGTGCCAGCAGTTTCGGCGGGGGATCCACAGATACGCAGTATTTT.

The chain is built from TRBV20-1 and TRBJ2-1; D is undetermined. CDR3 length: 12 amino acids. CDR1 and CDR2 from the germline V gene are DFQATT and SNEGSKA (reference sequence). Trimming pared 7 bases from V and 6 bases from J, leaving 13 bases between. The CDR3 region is CSGPLAPNEQFF. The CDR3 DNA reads TGCAGTGGTCCCCTTGCTCCCAATGAGCAGTTCTTC.

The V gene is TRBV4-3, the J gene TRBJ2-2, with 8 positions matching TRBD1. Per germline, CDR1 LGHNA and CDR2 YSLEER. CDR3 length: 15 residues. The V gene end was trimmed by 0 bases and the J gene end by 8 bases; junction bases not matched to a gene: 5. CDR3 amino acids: CASSQEGQVAGELFF. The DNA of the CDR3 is TGCGCCAGCAGCCAAGAGGGACAGGTTGCAGGGGAGCTGTTTTTT.

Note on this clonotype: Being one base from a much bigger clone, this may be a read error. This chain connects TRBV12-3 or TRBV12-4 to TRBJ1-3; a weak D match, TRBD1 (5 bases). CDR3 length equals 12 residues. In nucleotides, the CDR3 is TGTGCCAGCAGGCGCCAGGGAAACACCATATCTTTT. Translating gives CASRRQGNTISF.

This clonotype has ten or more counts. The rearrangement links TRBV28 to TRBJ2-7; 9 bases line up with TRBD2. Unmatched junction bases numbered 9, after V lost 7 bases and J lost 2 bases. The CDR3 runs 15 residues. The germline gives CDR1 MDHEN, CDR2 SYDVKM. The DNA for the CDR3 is TGTGCCAGCACCATAGGGCCTAGCGGGGCCTACGAGCAGTACTTC. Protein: CASTIGPSGAYEQYF.